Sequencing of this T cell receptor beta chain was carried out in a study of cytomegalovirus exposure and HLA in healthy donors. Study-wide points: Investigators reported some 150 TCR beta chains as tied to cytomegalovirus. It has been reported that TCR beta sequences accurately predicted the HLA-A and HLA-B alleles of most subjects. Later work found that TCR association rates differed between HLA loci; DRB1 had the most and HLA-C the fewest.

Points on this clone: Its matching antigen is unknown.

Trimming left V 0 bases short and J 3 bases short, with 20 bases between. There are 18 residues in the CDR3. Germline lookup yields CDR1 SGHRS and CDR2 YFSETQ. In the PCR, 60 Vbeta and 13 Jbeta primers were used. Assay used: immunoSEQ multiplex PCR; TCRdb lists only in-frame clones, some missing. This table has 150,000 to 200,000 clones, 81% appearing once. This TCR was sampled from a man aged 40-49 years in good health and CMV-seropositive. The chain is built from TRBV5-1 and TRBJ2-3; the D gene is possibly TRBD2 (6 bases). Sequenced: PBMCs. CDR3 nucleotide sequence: TGCGCCAGCAGCTTGGAACCTTTAATGGGAGGTAAAACAGATACGCAGTATTTT. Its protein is CASSLEPLMGGKTDTQYF.